Listed below are T cell receptor beta chains from one sample, sequenced in a study of naive and memory T cell subsets. MiXCR was run by TCRdb on the UMI-ligation and nested PCR reads, yielding one entry per CDR3 protein. The data contain some 110,000 distinct CDR3 sequences, just over 35% of them seen just once; the ten biggest clones take up 0.9%. Sequencing was carried out using central memory CD4+ T cells from blood. Receptor source: a human donor in good health. Each CDR3 is given with its conserved first and last residue. The D gene is left open where the match is weak. Rows give clone size only sometimes, using once, few, many, or a class for an expanded clone.

J gene	clone size	CDR3 length	D gene	V gene	CDR3 DNA	CDR3 protein
TRBJ2-3	.	15	.	TRBV20-1	TGCAGTGCTATATCCAGCGGGTTTAGCACAGATACGCAGTATTTT	CSAISSGFSTDTQYF
TRBJ2-1	.	16	TRBD2	TRBV20-1	TGCAGTGCTAGAGATCGAGAGGTAGCGGGAGTCTATGAGCAGTTCTTC	CSARDREVAGVYEQFF
TRBJ1-4	.	15	TRBD1	TRBV7-2	TGTGCCAGCAGCTCCACAGGGGCGGAAAATGAAAAACTGTTTTTT	CASSSTGAENEKLFF
TRBJ2-7	.	14	.	TRBV28	TGTGCCAGCAGATTCGCCGGGACACCCTACGAGCAGTACTTC	CASRFAGTPYEQYF
TRBJ2-3	.	13	.	TRBV7-2	TGTGCCAGCAGCTTCGCAAACACAGATACGCAGTATTTT	CASSFANTDTQYF
TRBJ2-3	few	15	.	TRBV7-2	TGTGCCAGCAGCCCCGGGATCCGAGTGGAAGATACGCAGTATTTT	CASSPGIRVEDTQYF
TRBJ2-1	few	12	TRBD1	TRBV10-3	TGTGCCATCAGGGACAGGGGTGATGAGCAGTTCTTC	CAIRDRGDEQFF
TRBJ2-1	few	16	TRBD1	TRBV29-1	TGCAGCGTTGATACCCCAGGGGGCTTGTCCTACAATGAGCAGTTCTTC	CSVDTPGGLSYNEQFF
TRBJ2-5	few	18	TRBD2	TRBV7-9	TGTGCCAGCAGCGCAGAGACTCAACTAGCGGGGAAACAAGAGACCCAGTACTTC	CASSAETQLAGKQETQYF
TRBJ2-3	.	14	.	TRBV13	TGTGCCAGCAGCTCAAGAACCGGGGCGAATACGCAGTATTTT	CASSSRTGANTQYF
TRBJ1-5	few	14	.	TRBV6-2/TRBV6-3	TGTGCCAGCAGTTTCGGCCTGAACAATCAGCCCCAGCATTTT	CASSFGLNNQPQHF
TRBJ2-7	.	14	.	TRBV28	TGTGCCAGCAGTTTAGGAGGGAACCCCTACGAGCAGTACTTC	CASSLGGNPYEQYF
TRBJ2-7	.	14	.	TRBV20-1	TGCAGTGCTAGGACGGGACCGAATACCTACGAGCAGTACTTC	CSARTGPNTYEQYF
TRBJ2-5	few	14	.	TRBV5-5	TGTGCCAGCAGCTTGGATATGTGGGTAGAGACCCAGTACTTC	CASSLDMWVETQYF
TRBJ2-7	once	15	.	TRBV20-1	TGCAGTGCAAAGGCGACTCAGTCTTCCGGTGGCGAGCAGTACTTC	CSAKATQSSGGEQYF
TRBJ2-5	.	15	.	TRBV5-4	TGTGCCAGCAGCGCCATGCGCCACGCGCAAGAGACCCAGTACTTC	CASSAMRHAQETQYF
TRBJ2-7	.	15	TRBD1	TRBV28	TGTGCCAGCAGCTACCCCGGGACAGCAGCCTACGAGCAGTACTTC	CASSYPGTAAYEQYF
TRBJ2-3	.	13	.	TRBV7-2	TGTGCCAGCAGCCCGGGAGTTTTGATGGCGCAGTATTTT	CASSPGVLMAQYF
TRBJ2-7	many	16	.	TRBV7-2	TGTGCCAGCAGCTTAGGTGGCCGACGCGCGTCCTACGAGCAGTACTTC	CASSLGGRRASYEQYF
TRBJ2-1	.	17	TRBD2	TRBV15	TGTGCCACCAGCAGAGAAGGGAGGACTAGCGGAAACAATGAGCAGTTCTTC	CATSREGRTSGNNEQFF
TRBJ1-1	.	17	TRBD1	TRBV30	TGTGCCTGGAGTGTAAAGGACAGGGGGCGATTGAACACTGAAGCTTTCTTT	CAWSVKDRGRLNTEAFF
TRBJ2-1	.	17	TRBD2	TRBV7-6	TGTGCCAGCAGCTATACTGTTTCGGGACTAGCGTCAAATGAGCAGTTCTTC	CASSYTVSGLASNEQFF
TRBJ2-7	few	16	.	TRBV4-1	TGCGCCAGCAGCCCCCAGACAGGAAAGAGAACCTACGAGCAGTACTTC	CASSPQTGKRTYEQYF
TRBJ2-3	.	13	.	TRBV15	TGTGCCGCATCGCTGGCGTCCACAGATACGCAGTATTTT	CAASLASTDTQYF
TRBJ2-1	.	13	.	TRBV10-2	TGCGCCAGCAGTGTGTACAGGGTCGGTGAGCAGTTCTTC	CASSVYRVGEQFF
TRBJ2-1	.	15	TRBD2	TRBV5-6	TGTGCCAGCAGCTTGCGAACTAGCGGACCCAAGTTGCAGTTCTTC	CASSLRTSGPKLQFF
TRBJ1-1	.	14	.	TRBV10-3	TGTGCCATCAGTGAGGGAGTGGTAGGGACTGAAGCTTTCTTT	CAISEGVVGTEAFF
TRBJ1-5	.	15	.	TRBV6-5	TGTGCCAGCACCCCGTCCGGGGGGGCGAGTCAGCCCCAGCATTTT	CASTPSGGASQPQHF
TRBJ1-3	few	15	.	TRBV15	TGTGCCACCAGCCGAGCCGGGACACATGGAAACACCATATATTTT	CATSRAGTHGNTIYF